These 15 T cell receptor beta chains were all obtained from the same sample, sequenced in a study of T cells after yellow fever vaccination. Each CDR3 protein gets one entry after TCRdb re-called the 5' RACE reads with MiXCR. Among 400,000 or so distinct CDR3 sequences listed, 11% were seen once. This specimen was PBMCs, taken on the day of the first yellow fever vaccination. Receptors originate from a man younger than 35 who received the YFV17D yellow fever vaccine.

The chain employs TRBV12-3 or TRBV12-4 and TRBJ2-7, with 8 bases fitting TRBD1. This CDR3 has 15 residues. Trimming cost V 6 bases and J 2 bases; bases outside gene matches: 9. The CDR3 DNA is TGTGCCAGCAGGGATGACAGGGGCCCCGCCTACGAGCAGTACGTC. The encoded protein is CASRDDRGPAYEQYV.

The rearrangement joins TRBV4-2 to TRBJ2-2; a weak D match, TRBD2 (5 bases). Germline CDR1 LGHNA, CDR2 YNFKEQ. The CDR3 length is 17 residues. Trimming shortened V by 0 bases and J by 0 bases, and 11 bases separated the two germline ends. The CDR3 nucleotides read TGTGCCAGCAGCCAAGATCTGAGGCGGGCGAACACCGGGGAGCTGTTTTTT. Residues: CASSQDLRRANTGELFF.

This clonotype showed up many times. The V call is TRBV9, the J call TRBJ2-5; D is uncertain. The germline CDR1 and CDR2 sequences are SGDLS and YYNGEE. The CDR3 runs 13 residues. Between the trimmed V and J ends, which lost 0 bases and 5 bases, there was a span of 8 bases. This chain's CDR3 is CASSVEMGETQYF. In DNA, the CDR3 is TGTGCCAGCAGCGTAGAGATGGGGGAGACCCAGTACTTC.

This clonotype was seen at least ten times. The chain uses TRBV7-2 and TRBJ1-2; no clear D. There are 14 residues in the CDR3. Germline values: CDR1 SGHTA, CDR2 FQGNSA. The germline V and J ends were trimmed by 2 bases and 2 bases, with 9 bases remaining between them. The CDR3 nucleotides read TGTGCCAGCAGCTTAAGCGGCACAAACTATGGCTACACCTTC. Its protein is CASSLSGTNYGYTF.

This clonotype turned up a few times. The V call is TRBV30, the J call TRBJ2-7, with unresolved D. V was trimmed by 0 bases and J by 2 bases, leaving 8 bases between them. The germline V gene has CDR1 GTSNPN and CDR2 SVGIG (reference sequence). The CDR3 runs 13 residues. In DNA form, the CDR3 reads TGTGCCTGGAGTGTACAAGAAACCTACGAGCAGTACTTC. Protein product: CAWSVQETYEQYF.

The gene calls are TRBV5-1 and TRBJ2-4; 10 bases fit TRBD1. The J segment lost 0 bases and the V segment lost 3 bases, leaving 6 bases of the junction unmatched. This CDR3 spans 17 amino acids. Germline V gene data show CDR1 as SGHRS and CDR2 as YFSETQ. The CDR3 region has the DNA TGCGCCAGCAGCTGGGGGACAGGGGAGTTAGCCAAAAACATTCAGTACTTC. Its translation: CASSWGTGELAKNIQYF.

Only a few counts were recorded for this clonotype. V and J are TRBV10-3 and TRBJ1-5; 10 nucleotides agree with TRBD1. V was clipped by 8 bases and J by 5 bases; unmatched bases: 9. This CDR3 is built from 15 residues. CDR1 and CDR2 from the germline V gene are ENHRY and SYGVKD. The DNA of the CDR3 is TGTGCCATCCCTCCCGACAGGGGGCAGGATCAGCCCCAGCATTTT. Translating gives CAIPPDRGQDQPQHF.

The genes are TRBV19 and TRBJ1-5; D is uncertain. V lost 3 bases to trimming and J lost 0 bases, with 9 bases between them. The CDR3 loop spans 15 amino acids. CDR1 and CDR2 (germline): LNHDA, SQIVND (reference sequence). The DNA of the CDR3 is TGTGCCAGTAGTATTAGCGGGTATAGCAATCAGCCCCAGCATTTT. It specifies CASSISGYSNQPQHF. Drawing the rest from reference TRBV19 and TRBJ1-5, the complete variable domain is DGGITQSPKYLFRKEGQNVTLSCEQNLNHDAMYWYRQDPGQGLRLIYYSQIVNDFQKGDIAEGYSVSREKKESFPLTVTSAQKNPTAFYLCASSISGYSNQPQHFGDGTRLSIL.

This clonotype was seen a handful of times. The chain links TRBV29-1 to TRBJ1-1; a weak D match, TRBD1 (6 bases). The CDR3 is made up of 13 amino acids. The germline V and J ends were trimmed by 5 bases and 1 base, with 11 bases remaining between them. Germline V gene lookup returns CDR1 SQVTM and CDR2 ANQGSEA. The CDR3 region is CSVYDRSNTEAFF. The DNA for the CDR3 is TGCAGCGTTTACGACAGGTCGAACACTGAAGCTTTCTTT.

V gene TRBV9 combines with J gene TRBJ1-1, with D tentatively TRBD1 (5 bases). Per the germline V gene, CDR1 is SGDLS and CDR2 is YYNGEE. The CDR3 totals 14 residues. V shed 0 bases and J shed 7 bases, with 13 bases lying between them. This CDR3 reads CASSVGVSGDEAFF. The CDR3 region has the DNA TGTGCCAGCAGCGTAGGGGTTTCGGGGGATGAAGCTTTCTTT.

The chain carries TRBV20-1 and TRBJ2-5, with D perhaps matching TRBD1 or TRBD2 (6 bases each). CDR1 and CDR2 (germline): DFQATT, SNEGSKA (reference sequence). Trimming took 8 bases from V and 7 from J, leaving 17 bases between them. This CDR3 region has 12 residues. The CDR3 protein is CSTTGGRGTQYF. The DNA of the CDR3 is TGCAGTACTACCGGGGGCCGCGGGACCCAGTACTTC.

This clonotype was seen repeatedly, ten times or more. The V call is TRBV7-6, the J call TRBJ1-6, with 7 bases fitting TRBD1. The CDR3 consists of 16 residues. V gave up 1 base and J gave up 10 bases; unmatched junction bases: 10. The germline V gene has CDR1 SGHVS and CDR2 FNYEAQ. The CDR3: CASSLGDSSLGSPLHF. In nucleotides, the CDR3 is TGTGCCAGCAGCTTAGGGGACAGCTCTCTCGGATCACCCCTCCACTTT.

This clonotype was seen more than once but under ten times. The rearrangement uses TRBV6-5 and TRBJ2-2; D may be TRBD1 (6 bases). There are 14 residues in the CDR3. Germline assignment: CDR1 MNHEY and CDR2 SVGAGI. The V end lost 6 bases, the J end lost 6 bases, and 14 bases lay between the germline ends. CDR3 in DNA: TGTGCCAGCAGCGCGGCAGGGGCAGCCGGGGAGCTGTTTTTT. This codes for CASSAAGAAGELFF.

The J gene is TRBJ1-6, the V gene TRBV20-1; possibly TRBD1 for D (6 bases). The CDR3 has 17 residues. Trimming shortened V by 6 bases and J by 0 bases, and 18 bases separated the two germline ends. Germline V gene data show CDR1 as DFQATT and CDR2 as SNEGSKA (reference sequence). The CDR3 protein is CSAMSGQSSSYNSPLHF. CDR3 in DNA: TGCAGTGCAATGAGTGGACAGTCGAGCTCCTATAATTCACCCCTCCACTTT.

This clonotype was seen a few times. The chain uses TRBV4-1 and TRBJ1-5; TRBD1 matches 7 bases. V shed 0 bases and J 2 bases; nucleotides not matched to a gene: 13. CDR1 and CDR2 (germline): MGHRA, YSYEKL. The CDR3 sequence is 19 residues long. The CDR3 sequence is CASSQDLRGTVSGNQPQHF. In nucleotides, the CDR3 is TGCGCCAGCAGCCAAGATCTGAGGGGGACAGTTTCTGGCAATCAGCCCCAGCATTTT.